These T cell receptor beta chains were read from a single sample in a study of shared clonotypes between healthy human individuals. Generated by immunoSEQ multiplex PCR, the TCRdb table keeps only in-frame clones and is missing some. This table holds roughly 1.5 million clones, around 98% found once. The source material was naive CD4+ T cells sorted from blood. The receptor set was obtained from a man aged 25 to 45 in good health. Both conserved end residues are part of each CDR3. A D gene is named only where the DNA matches it firmly. Clone size is not always given. Where it is, it says once, few, many or a class for expanded clones.

TRBV11-3	-	TRBJ2-5	TRBD2	CASSLGAGGETQYF
TRBV7-9	once	TRBJ2-3	-	CASSSRQVVGDTQYF
TRBV7-8	-	TRBJ2-7	TRBD2	CASSPLAGGPYEQYF
TRBV11-1	-	TRBJ1-1	-	CASSSGLLRPEAFF
TRBV4-2	-	TRBJ2-7	TRBD2	CASSQDSQREFYEQYF
TRBV11-2	-	TRBJ1-4	TRBD1	CASSQGTGASSFGEKLFF
TRBV4-3	-	TRBJ2-5	-	CASSQGLRRTETQYF
TRBV5-3	-	TRBJ1-2	-	CASSFRPINYGYTF
TRBV7-9	-	TRBJ1-1	-	CASSLRASPYEAFF
TRBV23-1	-	TRBJ1-1	-	CASSPQTGGGSTEAFF
TRBV6-1	-	TRBJ1-1	TRBD1	CASSEAGQGRGGTTEAFF
TRBV5-1	-	TRBJ2-7	-	CASSFPKGQAGYEQYF
TRBV5-6	-	TRBJ1-5	-	CASSSILEGRENQPQHF
TRBV5-1	-	TRBJ2-5	-	CASSLGAGSGETQYF
TRBV5-6	-	TRBJ2-7	-	CASSLLPGDYEQYF
TRBV29-1	-	TRBJ2-3	TRBD2	CSVDLSSGITDTQYF
TRBV28	-	TRBJ2-6	-	CASSPDPGAGANVLTF
TRBV6-1	-	TRBJ2-1	-	CASNLGRLTYNEQFF
TRBV15	-	TRBJ2-1	TRBD2	CATSRDPSGVGNEQFF
TRBV19	-	TRBJ2-1	TRBD2	CASSTHSGSTSQFF
TRBV27	-	TRBJ1-2	TRBD1	CASSYFRQGSHYGYTF
TRBV5-6	once	TRBJ2-7	-	CASSLGNIVYEQYF
TRBV5-1	-	TRBJ1-2	-	CASSPSRAKPYGYTF
TRBV18	-	TRBJ2-7	-	CASSLQGTYEQYF
TRBV30	-	TRBJ2-7	TRBD1	CAWSATGGYSYEQYF
TRBV7-2	-	TRBJ2-1	TRBD2	CASSVAGVNEQFF
TRBV18	-	TRBJ2-1	TRBD1	CASSRGQEAEQFF
TRBV10-2	-	TRBJ2-1	TRBD2	CASSEAVTSGSPHEQFF
TRBV7-2	once	TRBJ2-7	-	CASSFDTNRLSSYEQYF
TRBV7-3	-	TRBJ1-1	-	CASSLDRNTEAFF
TRBV6-5	-	TRBJ2-5	TRBD2	CASSVAGYQETQYF
TRBV5-1	once	TRBJ2-7	TRBD2	CASSFPASGNYEQYF
TRBV6-5	-	TRBJ1-2	TRBD1	CASSLSGQGVYGYTF
TRBV4-1	-	TRBJ2-7	TRBD1	CASSLRTGSDEQYF
TRBV12-5	-	TRBJ2-1	-	CASGLGTGGYNEQFF
TRBV27	-	TRBJ2-3	TRBD2	CASTRLIGASGYTDTQYF
TRBV18	-	TRBJ2-5	TRBD1	CASSPPGTGGRETQYF
TRBV5-1	-	TRBJ2-3	-	CASSLVSADTQYF
TRBV28	-	TRBJ2-2	TRBD1	CASTSPGQPNTGELFF
TRBV11-3	-	TRBJ1-2	-	CASSLGASGPPNYGYTF
TRBV27	-	TRBJ2-7	TRBD1	CASSRTGGYEQYF